Sequencing of this T cell receptor (beta chain) was carried out in a study of shared clonotypes between healthy human individuals. Study at large: Researchers assigned three CD4 naive, three CD4 memory, two CD8 naive and one CD8 memory plate to each donor.

TCRdb's copy holds only in-frame clones and misses some; the assay was immunoSEQ multiplex PCR. The sample includes around 1.6 million clones, roughly 98% seen only once; the top ten take about 0.45%. From germline, CDR1 is SEHNR and CDR2 FQNEAQ (reference sequence). Trimming cost V 1 base and J 6 bases, with 9 bases left between them. The CDR3 is 13 amino acids. Memory CD4+ cells were the fraction left after CD45RA+ naive selection. Source material: naive CD4+ T cells sorted from blood. Described subset: CD45RA+ positively selected. This TCR was sampled from a young man in good health. The chain links TRBV7-9 to TRBJ1-2, with D unclear. CDR3: CASSLGSVNGYTF. The CDR3 DNA reads as TGTGCCAGCAGCTTAGGGTCAGTCAATGGCTACACCTTC.